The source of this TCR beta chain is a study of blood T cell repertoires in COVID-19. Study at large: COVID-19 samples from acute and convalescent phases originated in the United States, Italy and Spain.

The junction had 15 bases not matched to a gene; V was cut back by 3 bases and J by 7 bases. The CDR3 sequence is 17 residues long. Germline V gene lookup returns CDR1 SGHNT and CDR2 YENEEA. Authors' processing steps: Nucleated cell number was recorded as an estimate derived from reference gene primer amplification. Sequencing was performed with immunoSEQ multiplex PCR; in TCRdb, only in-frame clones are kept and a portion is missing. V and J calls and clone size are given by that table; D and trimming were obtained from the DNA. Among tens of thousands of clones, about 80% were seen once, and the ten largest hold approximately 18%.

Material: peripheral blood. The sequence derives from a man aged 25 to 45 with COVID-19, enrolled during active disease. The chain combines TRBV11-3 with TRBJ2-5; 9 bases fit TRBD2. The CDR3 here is CASSLGRPGLAPGTQYF. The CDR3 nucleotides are TGTGCCAGCAGCTTGGGAAGGCCGGGACTAGCCCCCGGGACCCAGTACTTC.